What follows is one T cell receptor (beta chain) and its context. The antigen it binds to is not known. One base away there is no much larger clone; base qualities are not given. The CDR3 numbers 13 residues from cysteine through phenylalanine. CDR3 DNA is the only sequence kept; it has 39 bases, read in frame from the first base. Between the V and J ends, shortened by 7 bases and 0 bases respectively, the junction contains 9 bases. In the germline V gene, CDR1 corresponds to MNHEY and CDR2 to SVGAGI. The immunoSEQ Assay, which relies on bias-controlled multiplex PCR amplification of genomic DNA, was used to profile TCRbeta CDR3 regions. Per the source publication's procedure: The absolute abundance of each unique TCRbeta CDR3 region was quantified after sequences were collapsed and filtered. Differential abundance was tested with a binomial (Fisher-equivalent) model and with a beta-binomial model adding time-dependent variance fitted from healthy donors. Clones with fewer than 5 combined templates were excluded, and clones with Benjamini-Hochberg FDR below 0.01 were called differentially abundant. Using the form v = (b*log(k)+a)^2, the beta-binomial variance was modeled as a function of the total template count across the two samples. TCRdb took this table from immuneACCESS and kept in-frame rearrangements with V and J called. Such tables lack part of the clones; where checked against another copy, unresolved V genes explain under half of the gap, and the rest is unexplained. V and J calls plus clone size are reproduced from that table; the DNA served to infer D and trimming. This sample lists 90,000 to 100,000 clones; 88% were detected once. In total, the top ten clones hold 3.5% to 5% of the sample.

The data were taken from a study of identifying expanded T cells in peripheral blood (dated by TCRdb to 2018 to 2020). About the investigation overall: Technical replicates were generated by sequencing separate aliquots of the same genomic DNA pool, with four replicates compared pairwise.

The full study reports these points: The authors expected that over much longer intervals, such as months to years, biological variance in healthy repertoires might increase even further. Across all healthy donors, variance in clone template counts between approximately two-week samples was found to increase significantly with total template count. Across all healthy-donor time intervals, the beta-binomial model significantly cut both the number of clones called differentially abundant and the false-positive rate. The binomial model flagged about 1.3 differentially abundant clones between technical replicates but 15 to 17 over around two weeks and approximately 18 over approximately 4 weeks.

During the collection period, no infections or other immune events were recorded for the healthy donors. Time-dependent variance in a beta-binomial model of T-cell clone differential abundance was calibrated using healthy-donor blood repertoires as a training cohort. The training cohort was composed of roughly ten healthy donors, 3 female and 7 male. The donors were between roughly 25 and 70 years old, with an average age of approximately 46 years. Whole blood was collected from each healthy donor at three time points spaced two weeks apart and obtained from a commercial supplier. Genomic DNA was extracted from unsorted whole blood for immunosequencing.

The V and J genes are TRBV6-5 and TRBJ1-2, with no confidently assigned D gene. This TCR derives from a person aged 18 to 75 in good health. Sequencing was carried out using blood. The nucleotide sequence reads TGTGCCAGCACCCACGGGGCTAACTATGGCTACACCTTC. Translated, this gives CASTHGANYGYTF.